Reported below is one TCR beta chain. The sample originates from a study of control samples from healthy donors and cancer patients. V was clipped by 1 base and J by 1 base, with 11 bases between them. CDR3 size: 16 residues. Germline CDR1 is MNHNS and CDR2 is SASEGT. Some clones are missing from TCRdb's copy, which holds only in-frame ones; the method was immunoSEQ multiplex PCR. The data hold 95,000 to 150,000 clones, with roughly 90% observed a single time. The sequence came from a man aged 50 to 60 in good health. Sequenced input: blood. V and J are TRBV6-1 and TRBJ1-3; D is uncertain. The CDR3 protein is CASSEGLQMSGNTIYF. CDR3 DNA sequence: TGTGCCAGCAGTGAAGGTTTGCAGATGTCTGGAAACACCATATATTTT.